This is a list of T cell receptor beta chains from one sample in a study of type 1 regulatory T cells. One entry per CDR3 protein results from TCRdb running MiXCR on the reads. The data contain some 100,000 distinct CDR3 sequences, around a third of them seen just once; the ten biggest clones take up around 2.3%. The sample comprised CD4+ T cells, either the whole sample or a sorted fraction (not recorded which). The receptor source for this set is a human donor in good health. Each CDR3 is given with its conserved first and last residue. Clone size appears in some rows only: once, few, many, or a class for an expanded clone.

16	-	TRBV28	TRBJ2-1	CASTKITGGREWEQFF
13	-	TRBV6-1	TRBJ2-7	CASSEGTGSAQYF
14	-	TRBV11-2	TRBJ2-7	CASSLDRTGGEQYF
13	-	TRBV2	TRBJ2-3	CASTRGGTDTQYF
19	-	TRBV5-1	TRBJ1-4	CASSLGSGTARARNEKLFF
16	-	TRBV9	TRBJ2-7	CASSVGSGLDGYEQYF
15	-	TRBV5-1	TRBJ1-4	CASSDDRGANEKLFF
14	-	TRBV10-3	TRBJ1-1	CAIRLEGANTEAFF
13	-	TRBV7-9	TRBJ2-1	CASSASGTGLQFF
15	once	TRBV5-4	TRBJ2-1	CASSLSGRIHNEQFF
14	few	TRBV10-3	TRBJ1-1	CAISDEGMNTEAFF
17	-	TRBV5-1	TRBJ2-3	CASSLPGAGGNTDTQYF
14	-	TRBV29-1	TRBJ2-5	CSVEGDSKRGGSYF
16	-	TRBV7-8	TRBJ2-2	CASSSRQTLNTGELFF
13	few	TRBV2	TRBJ2-1	CASSETALNEQFF
14	-	TRBV11-2	TRBJ2-1	CASSSGGSYNEQFF
17	-	TRBV4-2	TRBJ2-3	CASSQSLAGGNQHTQYF
15	-	TRBV27	TRBJ2-2	CASRGTGAVTGELFF
14	-	TRBV6-5	TRBJ2-7	CASSRDRAAYEQYF
16	few	TRBV5-1	TRBJ2-1	CASSFGAAGSGDEQFF
15	-	TRBV28	TRBJ2-7	CASSPGTQTPYEQYF
14	-	TRBV6-2/TRBV6-3	TRBJ2-1	CASSLAGGVNEQFF